Presented here are 20 T cell receptor beta chains from one specimen sequenced in a study of T cell responses to AZD1222 COVID-19 vaccine. Assay: immunoSEQ multiplex PCR; the TCRdb copy retains only in-frame clones and omits some. The sample has about 78,000 clones; almost 90% are singletons. The source material was peripheral blood, sampled 28 days after the second AZD1222 dose. These receptor sequences come from an adult who received the AZD1222 COVID-19 vaccine.

This chain connects TRBV27 to TRBJ1-5; D unresolved. The CDR3 consists of 15 residues. Trimming pared 6 bases from V and 1 base from J, leaving 13 bases between. Germline V gene data show CDR1 as MNHEY and CDR2 as SMNVEV (reference sequence). The CDR3 region is CASSKTQTSNQPQHF. The CDR3 nucleotides are TGTGCCAGCAGCAAGACACAGACCAGCAATCAGCCCCAGCATTTT.

The J gene is TRBJ2-3, the V gene TRBV24-1, with D unresolved. Germline-derived CDR1 and CDR2 are KGHDR and SFDVKD. This CDR3 has 15 amino acids. Deletions cut 0 bases from V and 0 bases from J, with 6 bases between. For the CDR3, the DNA is TGTGCCACCAGTGATTTGTCGTCGAGCACAGATACGCAGTATTTT. The encoded protein is CATSDLSSSTDTQYF.

This clone showed up just once. The V gene is TRBV5-1, the J gene TRBJ1-5, with TRBD1 matching over 8 bases. Germline trimming cut 0 bases from V and 1 base from J; bases unmatched to any gene: 0. Germline V gives CDR1 SGHRS, CDR2 YFSETQ. The CDR3 runs 15 residues. Here the CDR3 DNA reads TGCGCCAGCAGCTTGGGGACAGGGAGCAATCAGCCCCAGCATTTT. Amino acid sequence: CASSLGTGSNQPQHF.

This chain joins TRBV2 and TRBJ2-3, with 10 bases that match TRBD2. Germline CDR1 reads SNHLY; CDR2 reads FYNNEI. The CDR3 consists of 14 residues. Unmatched junction bases numbered 8, after V lost 7 bases and J lost 7 bases. The CDR3 is CASKSGGASNTQYF. The CDR3 bases are TGTGCCAGCAAAAGCGGGGGGGCGTCGAATACGCAGTATTTT.

This chain uses TRBV6-4 with TRBJ2-7; TRBD1 matches at 9 bases. V gave up 6 bases and J gave up 6 bases; unmatched junction bases: 9. This CDR3 is 14 amino acids long. The germline V gene has CDR1 MRHNA and CDR2 SNTAGT. This CDR3 reads CASRERDRVSEQYF. The DNA for the CDR3 is TGTGCCAGCAGAGAAAGGGACAGGGTCTCCGAGCAGTACTTC.

The chain combines TRBV10-1 with TRBJ1-5, with D uncertain. Trimming shortened V by 0 bases and J by 0 bases, and 12 bases separated the two germline ends. This CDR3 spans 17 amino acids. Germline V gives CDR1 WNHNN, CDR2 SYGVQD (reference sequence). The CDR3 nucleotides read TGCGCCAGCAGTGAGTCTGTAGCTTTGAATAGCAATCAGCCCCAGCATTTT. It encodes CASSESVALNSNQPQHF.

This chain uses TRBV4-1 with TRBJ2-7; no firm D call. V lost 4 bases, J lost 0 bases, and 16 bases lay in between. Germline lookup yields CDR1 MGHRA and CDR2 YSYEKL. CDR3 length: 16 amino acids. The CDR3: CASSPSWFMDSYEQYF. Written as DNA, the CDR3 is TGCGCCAGCAGCCCCTCGTGGTTCATGGACTCCTACGAGCAGTACTTC.

This clone was seen once. This chain uses TRBV18 with TRBJ1-2; 7 bases line up with TRBD1. CDR3 length equals 16 residues. The germline V gene has CDR1 KGHSH and CDR2 LQKENI. Unmatched junction bases numbered 8, after V lost 4 bases and J lost 0 bases. The CDR3 nucleotides are TGTGCCAGCTCACTACGAGGACAGGTAGCTAACTATGGCTACACCTTC. The encoded protein is CASSLRGQVANYGYTF.

This chain uses TRBV10-3 with TRBJ1-1; 8 bases map to TRBD1. V shed 2 bases and J 5 bases; nucleotides not matched to a gene: 10. CDR3 length: 16 amino acids. Looked up from germline, CDR1 is ENHRY and CDR2 is SYGVKD. The CDR3: CAISETGQGVWTEAFF. In nucleotides, the CDR3 is TGTGCCATCAGTGAGACCGGACAGGGCGTTTGGACTGAAGCTTTCTTT.

This clone showed up just once. The chain is built from TRBV6-2 or TRBV6-3 and TRBJ2-2; unclear D gene. Germline V lookup: CDR1 MNHEY, CDR2 SVGEGT. This CDR3 spans 11 amino acids. Trimming took 4 bases from V and 6 from J, leaving 3 bases between them. CDR3 loop: CASSFPGELFF. The DNA of the CDR3 is TGTGCCAGCAGTTTCCCCGGGGAGCTGTTTTTT.

The chain joins TRBV25-1 to TRBJ2-2; tentatively, D is TRBD1 (5 bases). This CDR3 region has 15 residues. Trimming took off 0 bases at V and 7 bases at J, with 12 bases between the two ends. Germline CDR1 reads MGHDK; CDR2 reads SYGVNS. This chain's CDR3 is CASSEYRQGGGELFF. The CDR3 coding sequence is TGTGCCAGCAGTGAATATAGGCAGGGCGGCGGGGAGCTGTTTTTT.

This clone has a single count. The chain couples TRBV24-1 to TRBJ1-3; TRBD1 might be the D (5 bases). Germline loops: CDR1 KGHDR, CDR2 SFDVKD. The CDR3 is 15 amino acids. V lost 2 bases to trimming and J lost 0 bases, with 7 bases between them. The CDR3 nucleotides are TGTGCCACCAGTGATTCCGGGGGCTCTGGAAACACCATATATTTT. Translation: CATSDSGGSGNTIYF.

This chain connects TRBV5-1 to TRBJ1-3, with 7 bases aligning to TRBD1. The CDR3 is made up of 15 amino acids. J was trimmed by 0 bases and V by 0 bases; bases with no gene match: 0. Germline V gene data show CDR1 as SGHRS and CDR2 as YFSETQ. The CDR3 DNA is TGCGCCAGCAGCTTGGGGACAGGCTCTGGAAACACCATATATTTT. It yields the protein CASSLGTGSGNTIYF. Full variable domain (rest looked up from reference TRBV5-1 and TRBJ1-3): KAGVTQTPRYLIKTRGQQVTLSCSPISGHRSVSWYQQTPGQGLQFLFEYFSETQRNKGNFPGRFSGRQFSNSRSEMNVSTLELGDSALYLCASSLGTGSGNTIYFGEGSWLTVV.

The V call is TRBV5-1, the J call TRBJ1-1; D uncertain. This CDR3 is built from 12 residues. The germline CDR1 and CDR2 sequences are SGHRS and YFSETQ. The V end lost 5 bases, the J end lost 5 bases, and 10 bases lay between the germline ends. DNA for the CDR3: TGCGCCAGCAGTAGGGTCGGGACTGAAGCTTTCTTT. Translated, it gives CASSRVGTEAFF.

The V and J genes are TRBV10-3 and TRBJ2-3, with D possibly TRBD2 on 6 matching bases. The V and J ends lost 6 bases and 1 base respectively, with 14 bases between them. This CDR3 contains 15 residues. Germline V gene lookup returns CDR1 ENHRY and CDR2 SYGVKD. The CDR3 sequence: CAIRNSGPRTDTQYF. The CDR3 DNA sequence: TGTGCCATCAGGAATAGCGGTCCCCGCACAGATACGCAGTATTTT.

The chain uses TRBV18 and TRBJ1-3; 9 positions agree with TRBD1. The trim removed 6 bases at V and 1 base at J, leaving 16 bases unmatched. Germline CDR1 and CDR2: KGHSH and LQKENI. The length of the CDR3 is 19 residues. The CDR3 is CASSHRGQGNGLSGNTIYF. For the CDR3, the DNA is TGTGCCAGCTCGCACCGGGGACAGGGTAATGGCCTATCTGGAAACACCATATATTTT. Supplemented by reference TRBV18 and TRBJ1-3, the full variable domain reads NAGVMQNPRHLVRRRGQEARLRCSPMKGHSHVYWYRQLPEEGLKFMVYLQKENIIDESGMPKERFSAEFPKEGPSILRIQQVVRGDSAAYFCASSHRGQGNGLSGNTIYFGEGSWLTVV.

The chain carries TRBV30 and TRBJ1-2; D is possibly TRBD1 (5 bases). V lost 0 bases to trimming and J lost 4 bases, with 9 bases between them. The germline CDR1 and CDR2 sequences are GTSNPN and SVGIG (reference sequence). The CDR3 is made up of 13 amino acids. The CDR3 DNA reads TGTGCCTGGAGTGTTGGGGGGGGCTATGGCTACACCTTC. Translated, it gives CAWSVGGGYGYTF.

This rearrangement joins TRBV5-5 to TRBJ2-7; 9 bases are a match to TRBD2. CDR1 and CDR2 (germline): SGHKS, YYEKEE (reference sequence). This CDR3 spans 15 amino acids. V was clipped by 3 bases and J by 6 bases; unmatched bases: 10. CDR3 in amino acids: CASSSPSSGVTEQYF. DNA for the CDR3: TGTGCCAGCAGCTCCCCTTCTAGCGGGGTAACCGAGCAGTACTTC.

The chain recombines TRBV7-9 with TRBJ1-5, with 12 bases that match TRBD1. Losses at the gene ends were 3 bases for V and 1 base for J; bases not matched to a gene: 4. Germline-derived CDR1 and CDR2 are SEHNR and FQNEAQ (reference sequence). The CDR3 runs to 17 residues. The CDR3 protein is CASSLGTGGISNQPQHF. The CDR3 nucleotides are TGTGCCAGCAGCTTGGGGACAGGGGGCATCAGCAATCAGCCCCAGCATTTT.

The chain uses TRBV19 and TRBJ2-7; 8 positions match TRBD1. V trimming: 6 bases; J trimming: 3 bases; junction bases outside the gene matches: 13. This CDR3 contains 16 residues. Germline V gene lookup returns CDR1 LNHDA and CDR2 SQIVND (reference sequence). CDR3: CASSMEDRESGYEQYF. Written as DNA, the CDR3 is TGTGCCAGTAGCATGGAGGACAGGGAAAGTGGCTACGAGCAGTACTTC. Drawing the rest from reference TRBV19 and TRBJ2-7, the complete variable domain is DGGITQSPKYLFRKEGQNVTLSCEQNLNHDAMYWYRQDPGQGLRLIYYSQIVNDFQKGDIAEGYSVSREKKESFPLTVTSAQKNPTAFYLCASSMEDRESGYEQYFGPGTRLTVT.